This T cell receptor (beta chain) emerged from a study of shared clonotypes between healthy human individuals (dated by TCRdb to the early 2020s). Regarding the complete study: Two women and a few men aged 18 to 49 years were included in the cohort. For each donor, three plates each were used for CD4 naive and CD4 memory, two plates were used for CD8 naive, and one plate was used for CD8 memory. To estimate repertoire size and how much clonotypes are shared between individuals, the study performed deep sequencing of blood TCR repertoires from five healthy adults. To increase sequencing depth and limit assay-specific biases, TCR repertoire library preparation and sequencing were carried out by different laboratories using diverse techniques. Each donor's leukapheresis produced roughly between roughly 0.85 and 9 billion PBMCs. Paper-wide results and their limitations: Pairwise subsampling led to the expectation that sequencing depth would affect the degree of clonotype sharing among donors. Compared with non-shared clonotypes, clonotypes shared by all four sorted-subset donors had higher generation probabilities. The genetic and exposure-history diversity represented was limited by the small number of donors. Sharing across several donors was observed for around 5% of naive CD4, about 4% of naive CD8, roughly 2.3% of memory CD4, and roughly 0.4% of memory CD8 clonotypes. Incomplete sequencing was indicated by rarefaction of sorted-subset datasets, despite the large sequencing depth. Sampling was restricted to blood, and TCR repertoires in tissues likely differ from the TCR repertoires found in blood. Naive subsets generally had larger estimated clonotype richness than memory subsets.

The donors were healthy, HIV-negative adults who had no recently reported acute infections or vaccinations. Every donor was a Caucasian adult living in Nashville, Tennessee, USA. CD4+ T cells were enriched through magnetic negative selection, after which naive cells were positively selected on CD45RA and the remaining negative fraction served as the memory subset. After blood collection by leukapheresis, PBMCs were isolated using Ficoll-Histopaque density gradient centrifugation and then cryopreserved in the vapor phase of liquid nitrogen. Analytical flow cytometry was used to check the purity and quantity of each magnetically sorted T cell population. Each sorted fraction had its genomic DNA isolated and then quantified by UV absorbance on a Nanodrop 2000c. Comments on this clone: Its recognized antigen is unknown. Per-base qualities were not stored, and no clone one base away is much larger.

TCR CDR3 regions were amplified from genomic DNA by multiplex PCR using the deep immunoSEQ assay. Extracted genomic DNA from each cell subset was spread evenly across all wells of several immunoSEQ 96-well plates, with each plate serving as a replicate. For sorted subsets, 200 ng of genomic DNA, equivalent to some 33,000 T cell genomes, went into each replicate PCR. Purified libraries were quantified with a Qubit 3.0 fluorometer, sized on a Bioanalyzer 2100, and re-quantified with the KAPA Library Quantification kit. Each immunoSEQ 96-well plate was sequenced on its own single-read 150-cycle Illumina NextSeq 550 flow cell. Regarding the original processing steps: The immunoSEQ output contained only junctional sequences without quality scores, so filtering could not match that applied to full-length reads. Sequences were annotated with PyIR, a Python wrapper for IgBLAST v1.9, using IMGT germline references to assign V/J genes and CDR3. Reads were filtered out if the reads had weak V/J assignments (E-value above 1e-6), no CDR3, stop codons, out-of-frame junctions, or ambiguous translated residues. A V3J clonotype was defined by an identical inferred V gene, J gene, and CDR3 amino acid sequence. Percentage overlap between repertoires was calculated by dividing the number of shared unique clonotypes by the size of the smaller repertoire. RTK rarefaction, the Chao1 estimator, and Recon v2.1 estimates of unobserved clonotypes were used to assess repertoire richness. For all TCRbeta clonotypes obtained by the gDNA method from a few donors, generation probabilities were computed with OLGA. The clones in this table, taken by TCRdb from immuneACCESS, are in-frame only. Not every clone is retained; where verified, under half of the shortfall comes from an unresolved V gene, and the cause of the rest is unknown. For V, J and clone size, that table is used; D and trimming come from the DNA. Within this sample are approximately 350,000 clones, with roughly 70% of them counted one time only. The ten most abundant clones make up 10% of the sample.

V loses 3 bases of germline sequence and J loses 3 bases, and the interval between the two ends is 13 bases. Via the germline V gene (reference sequence), CDR1 is MNHEY and CDR2 SMNVEV. Reading from cysteine to phenylalanine, the CDR3 counts 15 amino acids. Kept here is only the CDR3 DNA, which spans 45 bases and is read in frame from base 1. Sequencing was performed on memory CD4+ T cells sorted from blood. The meaning of the sample's cell subset or site label: CD45RA-negative fraction. The sequence was obtained from a man between 25 and 39 years old in good health. This chain is built from TRBV27 and TRBJ2-3; TRBD2 is a weak D gene call, 6 bases matching. The DNA sequence is as follows: TGTGCCAGCAGTTTCTTCGGAGGGAGTACAGATACGCAGTATTTT. Translated, it gives CASSFFGGSTDTQYF.